This entry is about one T cell receptor (beta chain). What this receptor recognizes is not known. No much larger clone is present one base from it, and per-base qualities are unavailable. CDR1 and CDR2 were assigned from the germline V gene (reference sequence) as LNHDA and SQIVND. Deletion took 8 bases off V and 4 bases off J, with a span of 14 bases between the germline ends. From cysteine to phenylalanine, the CDR3 is 13 amino acids long. Just the 39-base CDR3 DNA is kept, in frame starting at base 1. RNA was extracted using the RNeasy kit, and about 0.45 to 1 microgram was reverse transcribed with random hexamers. The immunoSEQ multiplex PCR assay, which covers 54 Vbeta and 13 Jbeta segments, was used to amplify TCR beta CDR3 regions. To correct PCR amplification bias, a synthetic template baseline was used for both primer optimization and computational correction. The authors' analysis ran thus. Reads were annotated to V, D and J genes per IMGT and analyzed with immunoSEQ Analyzer, keeping only productive sequences. Clonality was computed as one minus Shannon entropy normalized by log2 of the number of productive unique sequences. Public and private clones were assessed among the 100 most prevalent clones of each patient and control. Clones were defined as Susac-specific when absent from the healthy and MS cohorts, from roughly 1,100 published viral clones and from other ImmuneACCESS disease sequences. TCRdb reworked the public reads: Q25 trimming with fastp, MiXCR clone assembly, productive beta chains retained. Rows matching on CDR3 protein sequence are summarized as one entry with the most common DNA and genes. Here the V and J calls rest on TCRdb's processing, not on the authors' analysis. This sample holds 55,000 to 85,000 distinct CDR3 sequences; just over 95% were observed only once. In total, the top ten clones hold 0.11% of the sample.

The data were taken from a study of CD8 T cells in Susac syndrome (dated 2019 in TCRdb). Regarding the research as a whole: Repertoire sequencing was used to test whether CD8+ T cell activation and differentiation in Susac syndrome was antigen driven.

What the study reported, not specific to this receptor: The number of individuals in the TCR sequencing and HLA analysis was recognized as being relatively small.

Peripheral blood CD8+ and CD4+ T cells from healthy donors, Susac syndrome patients and multiple sclerosis patients were profiled using high-throughput TCR beta sequencing. Multiple sclerosis controls were treatment-naive patients with stable or active relapsing-remitting disease fulfilling revised McDonald criteria. Bulk CD8+ and CD4+ T cells were purified by magnetic negative isolation, while CD8+ TEMRA cells were enriched using FACS. Blood was collected in EDTA tubes and processed within 24 hours, with PBMCs isolated through density gradient centrifugation. PBMCs intended for TCR sequencing were cryopreserved in liquid nitrogen and thawed later in a water bath at 37 degrees C. A purity of at least 90% was achieved for sorted or isolated CD4+, CD8+ and CD8+ TEMRA cells.

The clonotype comes from a human donor with multiple sclerosis. Specimen: CD4+ T cells from PBMCs. In this chain, TRBV19 is recombined with TRBJ2-5, with TRBD2 as a weak D call on 5 bases. The CDR3 is CASSGIAAETQYF. The DNA is TGTGCCAGTTCCGGGATCGCGGCAGAGACCCAGTACTTC.